The 25 T cell receptor beta chains below all came from one sample that was sequenced in a study of blood T cell repertoires in COVID-19. The data were produced by immunoSEQ multiplex PCR, yet TCRdb's version contains in-frame clones alone and is incomplete. The sample has around 100,000 clones; around 92% are singletons. The sample was peripheral blood. All receptors come from a man over 45 with active COVID-19.

V gene TRBV4-1 combines with J gene TRBJ2-7, with D possibly being TRBD1 (6 bases). The V gene lost 2 bases and the J gene lost 6 bases, with 20 bases spanning the gap. From germline, CDR1 is MGHRA and CDR2 YSYEKL. There are 16 residues in the CDR3. CDR3 nucleotides: TGCGCCAGCAGCCAAATAACAGGTGGGGGCGGCGGCGAGCAGTACTTC. Protein sequence: CASSQITGGGGGEQYF.

The chain links TRBV5-4 to TRBJ2-2, with 12 bases aligning to TRBD1. J gave up 9 bases and V 4 bases, and 10 bases lay outside the gene matches. Germline CDR1 is SGHNT and CDR2 is YYREEE (reference sequence). This CDR3 is built from 16 residues. CDR3 amino acids: CASSPQGGQGARELFF. CDR3 nucleotide sequence: TGTGCCAGCAGCCCCCAGGGGGGACAGGGGGCCAGGGAGCTGTTTTTT.

The chain combines TRBV7-2 with TRBJ2-7; D might be TRBD1 (6 bases). Trimming took off 0 bases at V and 11 bases at J, with 26 bases between the two ends. Germline V CDR1 and CDR2: SGHTA, FQGNSA. This CDR3 has 17 residues. For the CDR3, the DNA is TGTGCCAGCAGCTTAGCCCTCCCCGGACAGTCTAGATCTAGGAAGTACTTC. It specifies CASSLALPGQSRSRKYF.

The genes are TRBV24-1 and TRBJ2-3, with 8 bases matching TRBD1. Germline V gene data show CDR1 as KGHDR and CDR2 as SFDVKD. J was trimmed by 6 bases and V by 4 bases; bases with no gene match: 8. The CDR3 covers 15 residues. The CDR3 reads CATSDYRTGFDTQYF. DNA for the CDR3: TGTGCCACCAGTGACTACAGGACAGGGTTCGATACGCAGTATTTT.

CDR3 residues: CASRGGREGQETQYF. Written as DNA, the CDR3 is TGTGCCAGCCGCGGGGGCAGGGAGGGGCAAGAGACCCAGTACTTC. V usage is TRBV19 and J usage is TRBJ2-5, with a tentative D call TRBD2 (7 bases). CDR3 length: 15 residues. Germline V CDR1 and CDR2: LNHDA, SQIVND (reference sequence). The V and J ends lost 9 bases and 2 bases respectively, with 19 bases between them.

This chain connects TRBV28 to TRBJ2-5; the D gene is possibly TRBD2 (6 bases). V lost 2 bases and J lost 2, with 6 bases in between. Germline CDR1 and CDR2: MDHEN and SYDVKM. This CDR3 comprises 13 residues. The CDR3 bases are TGTGCCAGCAGTTTAGGGGGGCAAGAGACCCAGTACTTC. Residues: CASSLGGQETQYF.

This clone was found once. The chain uses TRBV5-1 and TRBJ1-2; D unclear. The CDR3 is 14 residues long. In germline, CDR1 is SGHRS, CDR2 YFSETQ. V lost 4 bases, J lost 0 bases, and 10 bases lay in between. The CDR3 spells CASSGSGANYGYTF. For the CDR3, the DNA is TGCGCCAGCAGCGGGTCCGGGGCTAACTATGGCTACACCTTC.

The chain joins TRBV6-5 to TRBJ1-2; 7 bases map to TRBD1. Germline lookup yields CDR1 MNHEY and CDR2 SVGAGI. The CDR3 has 13 residues. V trimming: 2 bases; J trimming: 3 bases; junction bases outside the gene matches: 0. The CDR3 loop is CASSYGTDYGYTF. CDR3 DNA sequence: TGTGCCAGCAGTTACGGGACAGACTATGGCTACACCTTC.

The rearrangement joins TRBV12-3 or TRBV12-4 to TRBJ2-2; D gene uncertain. Trimming left V 3 bases short and J 6 bases short, with 2 bases between. The CDR3 loop spans 11 amino acids. The CDR3 loop reads CASSFAGELFF. CDR3 nucleotide sequence: TGTGCCAGCAGTTTCGCCGGGGAGCTGTTTTTT.

The chain uses TRBV18 and TRBJ1-3; D gene ambiguous. Deletions cut 7 bases from V and 4 bases from J, with 14 bases between. The CDR3 is made up of 14 amino acids. In germline, CDR1 is KGHSH, CDR2 LQKENI. CDR3 DNA: TGTGCCAGCTTCCCGGCGGCGGGAGGAAACACCATATATTTT. It is translated as CASFPAAGGNTIYF. Supplemented by reference TRBV18 and TRBJ1-3, the full variable domain reads NAGVMQNPRHLVRRRGQEARLRCSPMKGHSHVYWYRQLPEEGLKFMVYLQKENIIDESGMPKERFSAEFPKEGPSILRIQQVVRGDSAAYFCASFPAAGGNTIYFGEGSWLTVV.

V usage is TRBV18 and J usage is TRBJ2-1; the D gene is possibly TRBD2 (6 bases). The CDR3 loop spans 16 amino acids. Germline CDR1 is KGHSH and CDR2 is LQKENI. V lost 0 bases and J lost 2, with 11 bases in between. DNA of the CDR3: TGTGCCAGCTCACCACCCTCGGGGGAGCCCTACAATGAGCAGTTCTTC. This encodes CASSPPSGEPYNEQFF.

The chain employs TRBV11-3 and TRBJ2-1; D may be TRBD2 (6 bases). The CDR3 covers 15 residues. The V end was cut by 4 bases, the J end by 2 bases, with 12 bases between. CDR1 is SGHNT and CDR2 is YENEEA in the germline V gene. The CDR3 loop reads CASSSAGAAYNEQFF. The CDR3 DNA reads as TGTGCCAGCAGCTCAGCGGGCGCGGCCTACAATGAGCAGTTCTTC.

The CDR3 spells CASSPRAGTRGYEQYF. The CDR3 bases are TGTGCCAGCTCACCAAGGGCAGGGACTAGAGGCTACGAGCAGTACTTC. The chain has TRBV18 and TRBJ2-7; 8 bases are shared with TRBD2. The CDR3 contains 16 residues. The J segment lost 3 bases and the V segment lost 2 bases, leaving 9 bases of the junction unmatched. Germline V gene data show CDR1 as KGHSH and CDR2 as LQKENI.

The V and J genes are TRBV27 and TRBJ2-7, with 8 bases identical to TRBD2. Germline V gene lookup returns CDR1 MNHEY and CDR2 SMNVEV (reference sequence). V shed 6 bases, J shed 3 bases, and the junction held 10 bases outside the gene matches. The CDR3 consists of 15 residues. DNA of the CDR3: TGTGCCAGCAGCTTCACTAGCGGACTAGACTACGAGCAGTACTTC. Protein: CASSFTSGLDYEQYF.

This chain links TRBV6-6 with TRBJ1-6; perhaps TRBD1 as D (6 bases). V dropped 4 bases and J dropped 7 bases, with 11 bases sitting between them. This CDR3 has 14 amino acids. Per germline, CDR1 MNHNY and CDR2 SVGAGI (reference sequence). This CDR3 reads CASSSDSPNSPLHF. The CDR3 DNA follows: TGTGCCAGCAGTTCGGACAGTCCAAATTCACCCCTCCACTTT.

The CDR3 loop is CASRTSSYEQYF. The CDR3 nucleotides read TGTGCCAGCAGAACCTCTAGCTACGAGCAGTACTTC. The J gene is TRBJ2-7, the V gene TRBV11-2; unclear D gene. The CDR3 spans 12 residues. Germline V gene sequence: CDR1 SGHAT, CDR2 FQNNGV. With 6 bases removed from V and 3 bases from J, the gap between germline ends came to 9 bases.

This rearrangement joins TRBV7-2 to TRBJ1-6; no reliable D call. V was trimmed by 2 bases and J by 9 bases, leaving 8 bases between them. This CDR3 comprises 13 residues. CDR1 is SGHTA, CDR2 FQGNSA, per germline. The DNA for the CDR3 is TGTGCCAGCAGCTTATTTTCACTTTCACCCCTCCACTTT. Amino acids: CASSLFSLSPLHF.

This clone was found once. The V gene is TRBV11-2, the J gene TRBJ2-2; no reliable D call. CDR1 and CDR2 from the germline V gene are SGHAT and FQNNGV. The CDR3 extends over 17 amino acids. V lost 5 bases and J 1 base, leaving 17 bases between the germline ends. The CDR3 is CASSRSLERRNTGELFF. DNA for the CDR3: TGTGCCAGCAGCCGGAGTCTCGAGCGCAGGAACACCGGGGAGCTGTTTTTT.

This chain connects TRBV29-1 to TRBJ2-7, with TRBD1 matching over 8 bases. J lost 5 bases, V lost 4 bases, and 4 bases had no gene match. CDR1 SQVTM and CDR2 ANQGSEA come from the germline V gene. The CDR3 length is 12 residues. This CDR3 is CSVVRGLNEQYF. The CDR3 nucleotides are TGCAGCGTTGTCAGGGGGCTGAACGAGCAGTACTTC.

This rearrangement joins TRBV5-1 to TRBJ2-1, with 7 bases fitting TRBD1. Germline V gene data show CDR1 as SGHRS and CDR2 as YFSETQ. The junction had 7 bases not matched to a gene; V was cut back by 0 bases and J by 1 base. The CDR3 is 17 amino acids. The CDR3 region is CASSLGPQGSSYNEQFF. CDR3 DNA sequence: TGCGCCAGCAGCTTGGGTCCACAGGGGTCATCCTACAATGAGCAGTTCTTC.

J is TRBJ1-6 and V is TRBV27, with 11 bases that match TRBD1. This CDR3 contains 16 residues. Trimming took 4 bases from V and 10 from J; bases not matched to a gene: 9. Looked up from germline, CDR1 is MNHEY and CDR2 is SMNVEV (reference sequence). CDR3 in amino acids: CASSSDRGLALSPLHF. DNA of the CDR3: TGTGCCAGCAGTTCGGACAGGGGGCTTGCATTGTCACCCCTCCACTTT.

The rearrangement uses TRBV19 and TRBJ2-1, with TRBD2 as a possible D gene (5 bases). The CDR3 contains 16 residues. Germline CDR1 reads LNHDA; CDR2 reads SQIVND (reference sequence). V lost 5 bases and J lost 7, with 21 bases in between. CDR3 in amino acids: CASSSPSGALTNEQFF. CDR3 bases: TGTGCCAGTAGTTCCCCGAGCGGAGCCCTCACTAATGAGCAGTTCTTC.

The rearrangement uses TRBV9 and TRBJ2-2; TRBD2 might be the D (5 bases). The CDR3 sequence is 15 residues long. Germline CDR1 SGDLS, CDR2 YYNGEE. Trimming shortened V by 4 bases and J by 0 bases, and 10 bases separated the two germline ends. CDR3 in DNA: TGTGCCAGCAGCCTCAGCGGAACGAACACCGGGGAGCTGTTTTTT. The encoded protein is CASSLSGTNTGELFF.

The chain joins TRBV6-5 to TRBJ2-2; perhaps TRBD1 as D (7 bases). In germline, CDR1 is MNHEY, CDR2 SVGAGI. The CDR3 is 14 amino acids. Trimming removed 0 bases from V and 8 bases from J, with 10 bases in between. This CDR3 is CASSYSTGRGELFF. DNA for the CDR3: TGTGCCAGCAGTTACTCGACAGGGAGGGGGGAGCTGTTTTTT.

This chain connects TRBV27 to TRBJ1-6; D is possibly TRBD1 (6 bases). Germline CDR1 and CDR2: MNHEY and SMNVEV (reference sequence). There are 19 residues in the CDR3. V lost 6 bases and J lost 0, with 21 bases in between. CDR3 loop: CASSNERDTLSSYNSPLHF. Written as DNA, the CDR3 is TGTGCCAGCAGCAATGAACGGGACACCCTGAGCTCCTATAATTCACCCCTCCACTTT.